This record concerns one TCR beta chain sequence. Its antigen is not identified. TCRdb keeps only in-frame clones here, not all; method: immunoSEQ multiplex PCR. The sample lists roughly 97,000 clones, 70% to 90% seen once, with roughly 0.8% in the top ten. The sample belongs to a study of OX40 agonist ivuxolimab in advanced cancers. Looking at the study overall: The drug used for patients, ivuxolimab, was an agonistic anti-OX40 (CD134) antibody. Under the entry rules, prior anti-PD-1, anti-PD-L1 or anti-CTLA-4 therapy was allowed, and around 40% had some. Whole-study findings and limits: Expanded clones were, on average, more numerous among CD8+ T cells than CD4+.

This CDR3 is built from 12 residues. The ends were cut back, 10 bases at V and 8 bases at J, with 14 bases in the middle. CDR1 is MDHEN and CDR2 is SYDVKM in the germline V gene. V and J are TRBV28 and TRBJ1-4, with D maybe TRBD1 (6 bases). The receptor was isolated from an adult with an advanced solid tumor such as melanoma, head and neck, liver or kidney cancer. Specimen: CD4+ or CD8+ T cells sorted from blood, collected in a trial of the OX40 agonist ivuxolimab. The CDR3 here is CATIQGREKLFF. CDR3 DNA: TGTGCCACCATTCAGGGGAGGGAAAAACTGTTTTTT.